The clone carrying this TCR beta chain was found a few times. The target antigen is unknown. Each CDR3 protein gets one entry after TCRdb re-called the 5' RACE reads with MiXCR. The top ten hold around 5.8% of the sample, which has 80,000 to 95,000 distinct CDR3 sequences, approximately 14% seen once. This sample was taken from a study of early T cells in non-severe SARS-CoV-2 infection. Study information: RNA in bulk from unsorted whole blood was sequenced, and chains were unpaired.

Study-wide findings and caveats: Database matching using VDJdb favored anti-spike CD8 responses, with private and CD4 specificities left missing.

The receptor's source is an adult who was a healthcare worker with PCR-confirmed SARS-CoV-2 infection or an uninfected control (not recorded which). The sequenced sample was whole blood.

The CDR3 loop reads CASSPGLSYGYTF. The CDR3 coding sequence is TGTGCCAGCAGCCCTGGACTGAGCTATGGCTACACCTTC. The rearrangement joins TRBV12-3 or TRBV12-4 to TRBJ1-2; D is undetermined. This CDR3 has 13 amino acids. V was cut by 6 bases and J by 4 bases, with 12 bases left in between.